The present T cell receptor (beta chain) was sequenced within a study of shared clonotypes between healthy human individuals. Looking at the study overall: Aged 18 to 49, the donors were a couple of women and a few men. Regarding the study as a whole: Incompleteness in sorted-subset sequencing, despite large depth, was shown by rarefaction. It was observed that around 5% of naive CD4 clonotypes were shared across several donors.

Measured with immunoSEQ multiplex PCR; TCRdb has only the in-frame clones, and not every one. The table has about 2.4 million clones, more than 90% seen once; the top ten hold under 0.15%. Trimming left V 10 bases short and J 1 base short, with 13 bases between. The CDR3 runs to 13 residues. The germline V gene has CDR1 MNHEY and CDR2 SVGAGI. Remarks on this clone: Its target is unknown.

This receptor was taken from a man younger than 35 in good health. This chain links TRBV6-5 with TRBJ2-5; no reliable D call. What was sequenced was naive CD4+ T cells sorted from blood. The subset here: CD45RA+ positively selected. CDR3 in amino acids: CATMTWVQETQYF. CDR3 DNA: TGTGCCACCATGACGTGGGTCCAAGAGACCCAGTACTTC.